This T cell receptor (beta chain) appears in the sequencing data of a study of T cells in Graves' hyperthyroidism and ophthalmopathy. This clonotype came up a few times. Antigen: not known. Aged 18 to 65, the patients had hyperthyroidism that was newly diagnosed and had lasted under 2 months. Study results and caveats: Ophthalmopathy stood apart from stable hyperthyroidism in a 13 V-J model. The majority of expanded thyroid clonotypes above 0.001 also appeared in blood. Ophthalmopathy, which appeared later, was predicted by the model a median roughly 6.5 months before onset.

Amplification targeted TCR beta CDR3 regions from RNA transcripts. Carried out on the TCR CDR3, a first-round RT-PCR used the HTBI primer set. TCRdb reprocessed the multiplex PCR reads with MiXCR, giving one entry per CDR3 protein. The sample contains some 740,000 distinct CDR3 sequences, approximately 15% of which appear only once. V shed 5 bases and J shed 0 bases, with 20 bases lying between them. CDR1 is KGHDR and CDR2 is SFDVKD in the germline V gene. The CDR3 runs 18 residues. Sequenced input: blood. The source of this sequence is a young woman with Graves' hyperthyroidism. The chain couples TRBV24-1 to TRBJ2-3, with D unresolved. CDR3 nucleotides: TGTGCCACCAGTGGAAAGGGAATCACGGCTATTAGCACAGATACGCAGTATTTT. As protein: CATSGKGITAISTDTQYF.